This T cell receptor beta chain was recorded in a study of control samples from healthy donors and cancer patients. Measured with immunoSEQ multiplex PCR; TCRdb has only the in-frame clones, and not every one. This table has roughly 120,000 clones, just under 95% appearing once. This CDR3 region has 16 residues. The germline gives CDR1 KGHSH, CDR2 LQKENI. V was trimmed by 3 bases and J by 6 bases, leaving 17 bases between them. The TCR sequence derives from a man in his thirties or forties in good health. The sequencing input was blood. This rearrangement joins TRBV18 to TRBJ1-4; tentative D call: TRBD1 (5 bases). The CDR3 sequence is CASSPWTSETYEKLFF. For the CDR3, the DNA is TGTGCCAGCTCACCTTGGACATCCGAGACTTATGAAAAACTGTTTTTT.